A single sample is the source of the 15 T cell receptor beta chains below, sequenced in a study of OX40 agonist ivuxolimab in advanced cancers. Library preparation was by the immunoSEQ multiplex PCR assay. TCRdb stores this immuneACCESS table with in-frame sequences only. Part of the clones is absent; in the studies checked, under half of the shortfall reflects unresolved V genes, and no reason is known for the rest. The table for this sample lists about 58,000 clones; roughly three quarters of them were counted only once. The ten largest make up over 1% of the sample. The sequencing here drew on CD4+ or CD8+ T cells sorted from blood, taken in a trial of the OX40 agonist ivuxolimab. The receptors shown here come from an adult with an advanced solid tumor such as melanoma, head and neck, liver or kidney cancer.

This chain's CDR3 is CASSYRGQDSYEQYF. DNA for the CDR3: TGTGCCAGCAGTTACAGAGGACAGGATTCCTACGAGCAGTACTTC. The rearrangement links TRBV6-7 to TRBJ2-7, with 7 bases identical to TRBD1. TRBV6-7 is an open reading frame whose function is uncertain. Germline trimming cut 2 bases from V and 1 base from J; bases unmatched to any gene: 5. CDR3 length: 15 residues.

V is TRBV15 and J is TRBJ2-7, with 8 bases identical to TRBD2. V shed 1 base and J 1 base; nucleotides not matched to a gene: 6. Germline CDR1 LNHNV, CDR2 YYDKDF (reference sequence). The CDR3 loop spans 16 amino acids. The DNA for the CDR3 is TGTGCCACCAGCAGAGGTGTCAGCGGGGGTTCCTACGAGCAGTACTTC. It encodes CATSRGVSGGSYEQYF.

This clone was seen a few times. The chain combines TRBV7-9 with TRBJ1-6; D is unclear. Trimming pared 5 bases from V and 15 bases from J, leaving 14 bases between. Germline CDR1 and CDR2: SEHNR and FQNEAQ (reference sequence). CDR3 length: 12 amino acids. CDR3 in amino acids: CASSPLGVHLHF. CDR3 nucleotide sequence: TGTGCCAGCAGCCCCCTTGGGGTACACCTCCACTTT.

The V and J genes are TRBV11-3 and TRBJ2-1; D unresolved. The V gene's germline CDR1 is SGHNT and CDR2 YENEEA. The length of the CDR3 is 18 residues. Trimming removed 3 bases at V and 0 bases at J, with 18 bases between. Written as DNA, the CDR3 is TGTGCCAGCAGCTTCCGTGCTTGGGGTAGGAGCTCCTACAATGAGCAGTTCTTC. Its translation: CASSFRAWGRSSYNEQFF.

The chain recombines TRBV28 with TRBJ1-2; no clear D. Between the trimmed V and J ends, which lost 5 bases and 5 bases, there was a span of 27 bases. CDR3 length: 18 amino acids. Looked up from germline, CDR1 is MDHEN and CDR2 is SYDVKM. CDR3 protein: CASSPPDLWQENVYGYTF. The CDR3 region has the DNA TGTGCCAGCAGTCCTCCTGATTTATGGCAGGAGAACGTTTATGGCTACACCTTC.

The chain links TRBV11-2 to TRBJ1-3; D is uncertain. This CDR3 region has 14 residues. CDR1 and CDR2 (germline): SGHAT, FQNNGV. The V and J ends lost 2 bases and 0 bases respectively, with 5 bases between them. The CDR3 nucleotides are TGTGCCAGCAGCTTACACCGCTCTGGAAACACCATATATTTT. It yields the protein CASSLHRSGNTIYF. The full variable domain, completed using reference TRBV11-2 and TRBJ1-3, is EAGVAQSPRYKIIEKRQSVAFWCNPISGHATLYWYQQILGQGPKLLIQFQNNGVVDDSQLPKDRFSAERLKGVDSTLKIQPAKLEDSAVYLCASSLHRSGNTIYFGEGSWLTVV.

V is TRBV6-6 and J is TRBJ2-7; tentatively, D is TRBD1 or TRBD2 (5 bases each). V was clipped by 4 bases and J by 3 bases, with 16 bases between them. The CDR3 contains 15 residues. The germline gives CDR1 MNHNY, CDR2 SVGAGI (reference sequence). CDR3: CASSSSGTGHYEQYF. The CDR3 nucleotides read TGTGCCAGCAGTTCCTCCGGGACCGGTCACTACGAGCAGTACTTC.

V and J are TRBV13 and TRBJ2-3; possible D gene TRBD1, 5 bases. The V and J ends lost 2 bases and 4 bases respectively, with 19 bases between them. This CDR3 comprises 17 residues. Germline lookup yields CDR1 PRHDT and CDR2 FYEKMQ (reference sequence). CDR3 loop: CASSLRLGYQGADTQYF. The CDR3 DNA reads TGTGCCAGCAGCTTAAGGCTGGGCTACCAGGGCGCAGATACGCAGTATTTT.

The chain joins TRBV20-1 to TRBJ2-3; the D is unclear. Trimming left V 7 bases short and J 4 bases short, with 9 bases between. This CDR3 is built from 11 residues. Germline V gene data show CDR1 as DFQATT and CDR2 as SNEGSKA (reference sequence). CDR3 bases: TGCAGTGTGAAGCAGGCAGATACGCAGTATTTT. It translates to CSVKQADTQYF.

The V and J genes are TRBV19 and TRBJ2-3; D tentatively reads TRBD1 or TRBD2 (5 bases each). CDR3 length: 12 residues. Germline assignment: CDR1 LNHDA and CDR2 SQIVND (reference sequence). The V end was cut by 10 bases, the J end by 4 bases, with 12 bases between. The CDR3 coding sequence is TGTGCCACTGTGGGGGATGCAGATACGCAGTATTTT. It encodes CATVGDADTQYF.

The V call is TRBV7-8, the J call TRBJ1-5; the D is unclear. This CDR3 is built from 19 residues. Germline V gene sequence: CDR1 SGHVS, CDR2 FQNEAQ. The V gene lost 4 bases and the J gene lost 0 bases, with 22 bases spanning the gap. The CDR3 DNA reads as TGTGCCAGCAGCTCCTCAAACGACAAGAGCAAATATAGCAATCAGCCCCAGCATTTT. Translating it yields CASSSSNDKSKYSNQPQHF.

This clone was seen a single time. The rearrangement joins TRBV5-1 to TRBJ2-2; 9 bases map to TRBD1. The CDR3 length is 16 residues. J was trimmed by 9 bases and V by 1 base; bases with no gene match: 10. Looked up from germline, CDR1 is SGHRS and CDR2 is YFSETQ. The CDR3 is CASSLRVQGASRELFF. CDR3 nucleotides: TGCGCCAGCAGCTTGAGGGTACAGGGGGCGAGCCGGGAGCTGTTTTTT.

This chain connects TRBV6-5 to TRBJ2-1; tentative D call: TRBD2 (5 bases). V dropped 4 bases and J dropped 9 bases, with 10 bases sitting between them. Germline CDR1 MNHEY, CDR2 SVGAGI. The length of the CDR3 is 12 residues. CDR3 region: CASSSVGGEQFF. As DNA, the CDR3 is TGTGCCAGCAGTTCCGTCGGAGGTGAGCAGTTCTTC.

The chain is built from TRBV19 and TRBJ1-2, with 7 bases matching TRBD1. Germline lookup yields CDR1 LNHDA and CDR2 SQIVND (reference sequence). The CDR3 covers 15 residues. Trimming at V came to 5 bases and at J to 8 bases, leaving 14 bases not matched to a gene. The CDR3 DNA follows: TGTGCCAGTAGTGAGGCCGGGACAGATCCCGACGGCTACACCTTC. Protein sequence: CASSEAGTDPDGYTF.

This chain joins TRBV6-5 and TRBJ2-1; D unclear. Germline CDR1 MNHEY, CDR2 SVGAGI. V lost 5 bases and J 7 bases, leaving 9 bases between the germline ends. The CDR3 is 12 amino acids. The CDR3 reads CASSIVVNEQFF. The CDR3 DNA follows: TGTGCCAGCAGTATAGTTGTGAATGAGCAGTTCTTC.